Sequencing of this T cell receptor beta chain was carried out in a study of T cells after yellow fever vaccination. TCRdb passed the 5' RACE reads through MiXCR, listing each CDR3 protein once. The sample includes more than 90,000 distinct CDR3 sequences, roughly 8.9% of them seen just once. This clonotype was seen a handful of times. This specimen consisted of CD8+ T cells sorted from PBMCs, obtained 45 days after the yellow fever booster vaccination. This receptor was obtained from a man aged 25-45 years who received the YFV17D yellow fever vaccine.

The CDR3 DNA sequence: TGTGCCAGCAGCTTACCTCCAGGGCCAGCTGAGCAGTTCTTC. Residues: CASSLPPGPAEQFF. J is TRBJ2-1 and V is TRBV7-9, with D perhaps matching TRBD1 (5 bases). Germline V gene sequence: CDR1 SEHNR, CDR2 FQNEAQ (reference sequence). The CDR3 spans 14 residues. V dropped 2 bases and J dropped 9 bases, with 14 bases sitting between them.